The T cell receptor (beta chain) described here comes from a study of blood T cell repertoires in COVID-19. Study information: PBMCs, B-cell-depleted T cells, or T cells provided the cDNA or gDNA that made up the material.

Germline values: CDR1 SEHNR, CDR2 FQNEAQ (reference sequence). Trimming cost V 1 base and J 3 bases, with 9 bases left between them. The CDR3 runs to 14 residues. The repertoire was sequenced with immunoSEQ multiplex PCR; TCRdb's copy has only in-frame clones and lacks some. The sample consists of about 210,000 clones, about 91% of them appearing once. The clonotype originates from a man aged 25 to 40 with acute or convalescent COVID-19. Source material: peripheral blood. The V gene is TRBV7-9, the J gene TRBJ1-2, with no clear D. The CDR3 reads CASSLGSGDYGYTF. The CDR3 nucleotides are TGTGCCAGCAGCTTAGGGTCCGGTGACTATGGCTACACCTTC.